Included here is one T cell receptor (beta chain) sequence, with context. The sample comes from a study of T cell changes during pregnancy in multiple sclerosis. Clones were sequenced by immunoSEQ multiplex PCR, and TCRdb holds only the in-frame ones, with some missing. Among tens of thousands of clones listed, more than 80% were seen once. CDR1 and CDR2 (germline): MRHNA, SNTAGT. The trim removed 0 bases at V and 1 base at J, leaving 4 bases unmatched. The CDR3 is 16 amino acids. The V call is TRBV6-4, the J call TRBJ2-3; 7 nucleotides align to TRBD1. Sequenced material: peripheral blood, taken in the first trimester of pregnancy. The TCR originated in a female donor in good health, enrolled as a control in a pregnancy study. CDR3 DNA sequence: TGTGCCAGCAGTGACTCGACAGGGAAGGGCACAGATACGCAGTATTTT. It yields the protein CASSDSTGKGTDTQYF.